This TCR beta chain was sequenced for a study of CD8+ T cells in alopecia areata. Treatment: oral pan-JAK inhibitor, 5-10 mg twice daily. Both CD4+ and CD8+ T cells were separated by sorting PBMCs. Germline-derived CDR1 and CDR2 are LNHNV and YYDKDF (reference sequence). Trimming stripped 0 bases from V and 3 bases from J, with 9 bases between. CDR3 size: 15 residues. RNA was extracted and reverse transcribed into cDNA as the sequencing template. Assay used: immunoSEQ multiplex PCR; TCRdb lists only in-frame clones, some missing. The sample consists of 200,000 or so clones, approximately 40% of them appearing once.

The chain employs TRBV15 and TRBJ2-1; the D is unclear. The receptor was isolated from a human donor with alopecia areata. Source: CD4+ T cells sorted from blood, taken between weeks 36 and 40, from a patient treated with tofacitinib. In nucleotides, the CDR3 is TGTGCCACCAGCAGAGATCTGTCGGTCTACAATGAGCAGTTCTTC. Protein sequence: CATSRDLSVYNEQFF.